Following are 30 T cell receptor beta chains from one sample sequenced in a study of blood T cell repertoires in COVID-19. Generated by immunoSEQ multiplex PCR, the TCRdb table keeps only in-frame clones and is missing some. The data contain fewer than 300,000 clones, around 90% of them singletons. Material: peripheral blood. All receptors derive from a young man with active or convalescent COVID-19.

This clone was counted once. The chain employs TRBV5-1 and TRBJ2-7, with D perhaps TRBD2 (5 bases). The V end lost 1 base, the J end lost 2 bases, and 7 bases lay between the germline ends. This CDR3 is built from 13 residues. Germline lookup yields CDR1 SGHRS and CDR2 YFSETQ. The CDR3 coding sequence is TGCGCCAGCAGCTTGACCGGGGCCTACGAGCAGTACTTC. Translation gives CASSLTGAYEQYF. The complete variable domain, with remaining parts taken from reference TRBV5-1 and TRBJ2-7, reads KAGVTQTPRYLIKTRGQQVTLSCSPISGHRSVSWYQQTPGQGLQFLFEYFSETQRNKGNFPGRFSGRQFSNSRSEMNVSTLELGDSALYLCASSLTGAYEQYFGPGTRLTVT.

The CDR3 nucleotides read TGTGCCAGCAGCTTAGGCAGGACAGACGCGGCCCAGTACTTC. This gives the protein CASSLGRTDAAQYF. The chain joins TRBV7-8 to TRBJ2-5; the D gene is possibly TRBD1 (6 bases). Germline-derived CDR1 and CDR2 are SGHVS and FQNEAQ. With 1 base removed from V and 9 bases from J, the gap between germline ends came to 15 bases. The CDR3 is 14 residues long.

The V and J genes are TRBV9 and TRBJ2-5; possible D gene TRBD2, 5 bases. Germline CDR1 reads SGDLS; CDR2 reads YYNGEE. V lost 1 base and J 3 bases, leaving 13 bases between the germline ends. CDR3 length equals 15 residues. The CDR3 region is CASSVSLSGEETQYF. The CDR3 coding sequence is TGTGCCAGCAGCGTATCTCTGAGCGGAGAAGAGACCCAGTACTTC.

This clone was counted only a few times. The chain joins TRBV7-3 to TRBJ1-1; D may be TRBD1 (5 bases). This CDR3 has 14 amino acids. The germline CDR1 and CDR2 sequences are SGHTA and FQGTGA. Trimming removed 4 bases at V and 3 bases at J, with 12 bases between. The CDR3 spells CASSSRGDDTEAFF. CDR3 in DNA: TGTGCCAGCAGCTCCCGGGGGGATGACACTGAAGCTTTCTTT.

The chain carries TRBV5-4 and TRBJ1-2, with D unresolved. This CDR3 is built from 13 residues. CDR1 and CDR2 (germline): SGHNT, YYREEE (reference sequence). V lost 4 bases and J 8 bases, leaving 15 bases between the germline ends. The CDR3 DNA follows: TGTGCCAGCAGCCTATCGGGTATCAGCGGCTACACCTTC. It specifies CASSLSGISGYTF.

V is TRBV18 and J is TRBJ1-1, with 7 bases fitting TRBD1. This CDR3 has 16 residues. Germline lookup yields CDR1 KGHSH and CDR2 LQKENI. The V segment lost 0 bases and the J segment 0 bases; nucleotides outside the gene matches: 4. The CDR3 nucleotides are TGTGCCAGCTCACCACCGCCAGGGGGTATGAACACTGAAGCTTTCTTT. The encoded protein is CASSPPPGGMNTEAFF.

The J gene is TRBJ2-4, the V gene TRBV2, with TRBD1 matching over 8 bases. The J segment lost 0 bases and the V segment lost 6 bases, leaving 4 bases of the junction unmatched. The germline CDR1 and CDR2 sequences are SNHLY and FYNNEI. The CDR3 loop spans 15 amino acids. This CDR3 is CASSPRGLAKNIQYF. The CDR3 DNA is TGTGCCAGCAGCCCCAGGGGGCTAGCCAAAAACATTCAGTACTTC.

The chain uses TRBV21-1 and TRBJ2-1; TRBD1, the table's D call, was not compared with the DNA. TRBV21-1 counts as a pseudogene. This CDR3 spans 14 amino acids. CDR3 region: CASSKRDRGAREFF. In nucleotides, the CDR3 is TGTGCCAGCAGCAAAAGGGACAGGGGGGCCCGAGAGTTCTTC.

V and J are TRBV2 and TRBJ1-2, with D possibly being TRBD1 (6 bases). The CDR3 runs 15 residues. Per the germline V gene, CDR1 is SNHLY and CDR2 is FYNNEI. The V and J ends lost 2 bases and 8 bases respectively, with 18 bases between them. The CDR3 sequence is CASSEIGGSTEGYTF. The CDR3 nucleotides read TGTGCCAGCAGTGAAATAGGGGGATCAACCGAGGGCTACACCTTC. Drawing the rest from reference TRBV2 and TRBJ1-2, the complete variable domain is EPEVTQTPSHQVTQMGQEVILRCVPISNHLYFYWYRQILGQKVEFLVSFYNNEISEKSEIFDDQFSVERPDGSNFTLKIRSTKLEDSAMYFCASSEIGGSTEGYTFGSGTRLTVV.

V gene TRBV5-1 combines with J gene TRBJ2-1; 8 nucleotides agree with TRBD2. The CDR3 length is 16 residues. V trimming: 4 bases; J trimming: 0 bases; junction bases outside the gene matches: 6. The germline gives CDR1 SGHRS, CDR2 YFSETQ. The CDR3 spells CASSPPGLGSYNEQFF. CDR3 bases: TGCGCCAGCAGCCCTCCGGGACTAGGCTCCTACAATGAGCAGTTCTTC. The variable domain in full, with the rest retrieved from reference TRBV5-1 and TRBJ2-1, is KAGVTQTPRYLIKTRGQQVTLSCSPISGHRSVSWYQQTPGQGLQFLFEYFSETQRNKGNFPGRFSGRQFSNSRSEMNVSTLELGDSALYLCASSPPGLGSYNEQFFGPGTRLTVL.

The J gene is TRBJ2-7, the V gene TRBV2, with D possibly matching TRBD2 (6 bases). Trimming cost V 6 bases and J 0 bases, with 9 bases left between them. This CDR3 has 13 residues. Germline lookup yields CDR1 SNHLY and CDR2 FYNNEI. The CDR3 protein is CASREGSSYEQYF. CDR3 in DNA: TGTGCCAGCAGGGAGGGGAGCTCCTACGAGCAGTACTTC.

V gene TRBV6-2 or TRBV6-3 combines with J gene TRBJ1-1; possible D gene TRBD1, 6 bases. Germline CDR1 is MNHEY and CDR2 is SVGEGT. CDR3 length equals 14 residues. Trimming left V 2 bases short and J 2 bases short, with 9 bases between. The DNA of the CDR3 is TGTGCCAGCAGTTACAGACAGGCCAACACTGAAGCTTTCTTT. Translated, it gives CASSYRQANTEAFF.

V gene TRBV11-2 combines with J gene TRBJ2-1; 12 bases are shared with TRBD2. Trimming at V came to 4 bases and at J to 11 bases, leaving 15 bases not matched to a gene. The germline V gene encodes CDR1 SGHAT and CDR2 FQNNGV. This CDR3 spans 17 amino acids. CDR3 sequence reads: CASSSHAGTSGFPQQFF. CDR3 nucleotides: TGTGCCAGCAGCTCGCACGCCGGGACTAGCGGGTTCCCACAGCAGTTCTTC.

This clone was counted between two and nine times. The CDR3 DNA reads TGTGCCAGCAGCCCTCCGACCGGGATGAACACTGAAGCTTTCTTT. Amino acid sequence: CASSPPTGMNTEAFF. The rearrangement uses TRBV3-1 (or the pseudogene TRBV3-2) and TRBJ1-1; unclear D gene. Looked up from germline, CDR1 is LGHDT and CDR2 is YNNKEL (reference sequence). Trimming stripped 4 bases from V and 0 bases from J, with 12 bases between. The CDR3 is 15 amino acids.

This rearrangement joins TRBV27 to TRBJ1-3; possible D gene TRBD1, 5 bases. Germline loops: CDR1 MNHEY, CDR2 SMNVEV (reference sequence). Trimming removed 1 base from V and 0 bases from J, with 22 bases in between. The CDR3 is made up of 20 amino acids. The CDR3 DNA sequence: TGTGCCAGCAGTTTATGGGGCCCTGGTTCAGGCCAGCTCTCTGGAAACACCATATATTTT. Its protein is CASSLWGPGSGQLSGNTIYF.

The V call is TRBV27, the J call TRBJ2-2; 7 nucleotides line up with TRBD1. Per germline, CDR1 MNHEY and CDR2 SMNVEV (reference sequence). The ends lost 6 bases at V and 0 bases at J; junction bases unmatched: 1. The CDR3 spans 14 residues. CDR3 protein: CASRGQPNTGELFF. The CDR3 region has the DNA TGTGCCAGCAGGGGACAGCCGAACACCGGGGAGCTGTTTTTT.

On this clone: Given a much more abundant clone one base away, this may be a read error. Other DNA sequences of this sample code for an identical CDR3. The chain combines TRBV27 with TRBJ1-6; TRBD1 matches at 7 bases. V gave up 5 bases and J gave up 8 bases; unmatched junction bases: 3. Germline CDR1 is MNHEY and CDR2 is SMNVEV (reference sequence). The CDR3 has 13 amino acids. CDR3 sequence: CASSRDSYSPLHF. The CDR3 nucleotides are TGTGCCAGCAGTCGGGACAGTTATTCACCCCTCCACTTT.

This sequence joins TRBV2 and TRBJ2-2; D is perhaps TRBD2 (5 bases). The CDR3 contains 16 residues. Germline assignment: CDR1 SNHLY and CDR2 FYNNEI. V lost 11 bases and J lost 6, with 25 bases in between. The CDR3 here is CAVRTGLEVAPGELFF. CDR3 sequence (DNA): TGTGCCGTCCGGACCGGACTGGAGGTGGCTCCCGGGGAGCTGTTTTTT. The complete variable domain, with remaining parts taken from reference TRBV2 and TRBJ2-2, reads EPEVTQTPSHQVTQMGQEVILRCVPISNHLYFYWYRQILGQKVEFLVSFYNNEISEKSEIFDDQFSVERPDGSNFTLKIRSTKLEDSAMYFCAVRTGLEVAPGELFFGEGSRLTVL.

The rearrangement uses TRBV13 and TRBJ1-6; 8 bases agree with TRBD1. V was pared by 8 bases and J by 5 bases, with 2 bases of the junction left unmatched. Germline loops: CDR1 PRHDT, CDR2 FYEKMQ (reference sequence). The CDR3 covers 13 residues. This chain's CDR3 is CASRTGNNSPLHF. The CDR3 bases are TGTGCCAGCCGGACAGGGAATAATTCACCCCTCCACTTT.

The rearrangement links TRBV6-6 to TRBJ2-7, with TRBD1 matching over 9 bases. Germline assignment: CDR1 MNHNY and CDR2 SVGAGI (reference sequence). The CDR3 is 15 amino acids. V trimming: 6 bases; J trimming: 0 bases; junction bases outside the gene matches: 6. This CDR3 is CASSYRQGGSYEQYF. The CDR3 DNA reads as TGTGCCAGCAGCTATCGACAGGGGGGCTCCTACGAGCAGTACTTC.

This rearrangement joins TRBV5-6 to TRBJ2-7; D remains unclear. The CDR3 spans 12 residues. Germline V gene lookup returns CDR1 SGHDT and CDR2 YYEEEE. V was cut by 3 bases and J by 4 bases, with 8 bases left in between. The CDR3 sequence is CASSSSPYEQYF. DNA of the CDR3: TGTGCCAGCAGCTCATCCCCATACGAGCAGTACTTC. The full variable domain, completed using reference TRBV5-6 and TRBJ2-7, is DAGVTQSPTHLIKTRGQQVTLRCSPKSGHDTVSWYQQALGQGPQFIFQYYEEEERQRGNFPDRFSGHQFPNYSSELNVNALLLGDSALYLCASSSSPYEQYFGPGTRLTVT.

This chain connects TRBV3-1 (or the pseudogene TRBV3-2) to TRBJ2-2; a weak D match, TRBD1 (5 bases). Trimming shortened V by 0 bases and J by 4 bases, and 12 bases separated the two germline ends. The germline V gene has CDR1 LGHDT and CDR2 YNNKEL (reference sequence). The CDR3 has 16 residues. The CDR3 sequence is CASSQDPARGTGELFF. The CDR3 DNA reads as TGTGCCAGCAGCCAAGATCCAGCAAGGGGCACCGGGGAGCTGTTTTTT.

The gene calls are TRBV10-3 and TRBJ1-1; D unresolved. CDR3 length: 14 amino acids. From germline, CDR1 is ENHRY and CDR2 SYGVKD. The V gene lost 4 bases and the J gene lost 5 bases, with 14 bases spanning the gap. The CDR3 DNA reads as TGTGCCATCAGTGCGGTCAGACTGAGGACTGAAGCTTTCTTT. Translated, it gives CAISAVRLRTEAFF.

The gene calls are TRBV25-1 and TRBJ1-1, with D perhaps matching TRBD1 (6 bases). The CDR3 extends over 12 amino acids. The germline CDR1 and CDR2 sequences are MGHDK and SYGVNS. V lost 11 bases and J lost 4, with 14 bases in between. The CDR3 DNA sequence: TGTGCCCGAAGGGGGTTCGGCACTGAAGCTTTCTTT. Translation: CARRGFGTEAFF.

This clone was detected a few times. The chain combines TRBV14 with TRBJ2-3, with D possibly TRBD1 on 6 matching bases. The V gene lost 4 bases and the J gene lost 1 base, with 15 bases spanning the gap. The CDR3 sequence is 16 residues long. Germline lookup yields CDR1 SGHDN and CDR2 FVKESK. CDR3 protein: CASSPNRVYGTDTQYF. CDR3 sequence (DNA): TGTGCCAGCAGCCCGAACAGGGTCTACGGCACAGATACGCAGTATTTT.

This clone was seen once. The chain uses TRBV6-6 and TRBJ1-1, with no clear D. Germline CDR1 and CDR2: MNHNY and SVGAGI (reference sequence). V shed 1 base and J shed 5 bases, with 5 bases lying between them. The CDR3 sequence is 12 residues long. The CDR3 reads CASSYYGTEAFF. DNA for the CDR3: TGTGCCAGCAGTTACTACGGGACTGAAGCTTTCTTT.

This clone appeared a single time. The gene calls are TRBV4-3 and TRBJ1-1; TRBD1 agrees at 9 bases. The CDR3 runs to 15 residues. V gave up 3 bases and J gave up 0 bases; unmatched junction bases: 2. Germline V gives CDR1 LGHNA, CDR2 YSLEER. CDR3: CASSQWTGVNTEAFF. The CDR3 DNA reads TGCGCCAGCAGCCAGTGGACAGGGGTGAACACTGAAGCTTTCTTT.

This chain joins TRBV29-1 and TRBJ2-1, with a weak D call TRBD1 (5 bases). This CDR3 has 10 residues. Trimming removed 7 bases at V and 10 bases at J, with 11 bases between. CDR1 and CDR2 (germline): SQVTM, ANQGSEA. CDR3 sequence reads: CSGKGVEQFF. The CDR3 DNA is TGCAGCGGGAAAGGGGTAGAGCAGTTCTTC.

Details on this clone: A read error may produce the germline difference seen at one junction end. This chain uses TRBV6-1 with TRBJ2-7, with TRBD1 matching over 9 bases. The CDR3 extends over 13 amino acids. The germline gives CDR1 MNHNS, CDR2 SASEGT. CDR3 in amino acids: CASSEAGQGQRVF. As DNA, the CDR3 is TGTGCCAGCAGCGAAGCGGGACAGGGTCAACGGGTCTTC.

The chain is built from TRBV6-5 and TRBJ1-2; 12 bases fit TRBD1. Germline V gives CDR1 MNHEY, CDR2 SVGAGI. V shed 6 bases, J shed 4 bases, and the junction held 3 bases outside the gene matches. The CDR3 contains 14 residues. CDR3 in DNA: TGTGCCAGCAGCCGGGACAGGGGGCTCTATGGCTACACCTTC. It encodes CASSRDRGLYGYTF.